This TCR beta chain was found in a study of T-cell reconstitution after alpha-beta-depleted transplantation in children. This clonotype was seen ten or more times. Germline lookup yields CDR1 MNHEY and CDR2 SVGAGI. CDR3 length equals 14 residues. V lost 2 bases and J lost 1, with 8 bases in between. Library preparation (for TCRbeta) was performed with unique molecular identifiers. A single record per CDR3 protein comes from TCRdb applying MiXCR to the PCR reads. The sample holds more than 150,000 distinct CDR3 sequences, around 7% seen once. This TCR was sampled from a human donor who donated a stem cell graft to a child with Wiskott-Aldrich syndrome. V and J are TRBV6-5 and TRBJ1-1; TRBD1 is a possible D gene (5 bases). This material consisted of PBMCs from the stem cell graft donor, taken from the stem cell graft. The CDR3 DNA is TGTGCCAGCAGTTACCCGGGGGGGAACACTGAAGCTTTCTTT. Its protein is CASSYPGGNTEAFF.